What follows are 5 T cell receptor beta chains derived from one specimen sequenced in a study of cytomegalovirus exposure and HLA in healthy donors (dated by TCRdb to the late 2010s). The library was prepared using the immunoSEQ multiplex PCR assay. For the multiplex PCR, a mixture combining 60 forward primers for TCR Vbeta segments and 13 reverse primers for TCR Jbeta segments was used. This is the immuneACCESS table as TCRdb keeps it, with only in-frame sequences that have V and J called. A part of the clones is gone; compared with another copy, unresolved V genes explain less than half, and the rest is unexplained. This sample lists around 140,000 clones; around four fifths were detected once. The ten largest account for 1.5% to 1.9% of the sample. The sample taken for sequencing was PBMCs. The receptor set was obtained from a man aged 40-55 years in good health and CMV-seronegative.

This clone turned up a few times. The V call is TRBV5-1, the J call TRBJ2-1; no reliable D call. Germline assignment: CDR1 SGHRS and CDR2 YFSETQ. The CDR3 runs 13 residues. The ends were cut back, 4 bases at V and 8 bases at J, with 13 bases in the middle. The CDR3 DNA reads TGCGCCAGCAGCCCTTTCCTTCGGTATGAGCAGTTCTTC. Translation: CASSPFLRYEQFF.

The chain employs TRBV5-6 and TRBJ2-7; D is possibly TRBD1 (7 bases). V was pared by 4 bases and J by 3 bases, with 11 bases between. CDR1 and CDR2 (germline): SGHDT, YYEEEE. The CDR3 length is 13 residues. The CDR3 reads CASSGGTDYEQYF. The DNA for the CDR3 is TGTGCCAGCAGCGGAGGGACAGACTACGAGCAGTACTTC.

This clone showed up just once. The gene calls are TRBV19 and TRBJ2-7; possibly TRBD2 for D (5 bases). With 4 bases removed from V and 5 bases from J, the gap between germline ends came to 15 bases. The CDR3 spans 14 residues. Per the germline V gene, CDR1 is LNHDA and CDR2 is SQIVND (reference sequence). CDR3 coding DNA: TGTGCCAGTAGTAGGAAGGGAGATGGAAACGAGCAGTACTTC. It encodes CASSRKGDGNEQYF.

This clone came up once. The chain carries TRBV2 and TRBJ2-3; 8 bases align to TRBD1. The CDR3 consists of 14 residues. The V gene end was trimmed by 7 bases and the J gene end by 4 bases; junction bases not matched to a gene: 7. Germline V gene sequence: CDR1 SNHLY, CDR2 FYNNEI. CDR3 region: CASTGTGGADTQYF. The CDR3 coding sequence is TGTGCCAGCACCGGGACAGGAGGTGCAGATACGCAGTATTTT.

This chain joins TRBV10-3 and TRBJ2-7; 9 positions match TRBD2. This CDR3 has 17 residues. CDR1 and CDR2 from the germline V gene are ENHRY and SYGVKD. After removal of 4 bases from V and 1 base from J, the junction contained 11 bases not matched to a gene. In DNA, the CDR3 is TGTGCCATCAGTGCGCGGGAGGGCGTTATGTTGTCCTACGAGCAGTACTTC. Translating gives CAISAREGVMLSYEQYF.